This T cell receptor beta chain was identified in a study of cytomegalovirus exposure and HLA in healthy donors. Use of 60 Vbeta and 13 Jbeta primers characterized the PCR. Libraries were prepared by immunoSEQ multiplex PCR; TCRdb keeps only in-frame clonotypes and omits some of them. The data contain roughly 160,000 clones, roughly 89% of them singletons. General study points: The study had only CMV serostatus as immune exposure information.

The CDR3 sequence is 19 residues long. Trimming at V came to 8 bases and at J to 4 bases, leaving 19 bases not matched to a gene. Germline V gives CDR1 MDHEN, CDR2 SYDVKM. Comments on this clone: Its antigen is currently unknown.

The rearrangement uses TRBV28 and TRBJ2-7, with 14 bases lining up with TRBD2. This TCR was recovered from a woman aged 25 to 39 in good health and CMV-seronegative. Sequencing used PBMCs. The CDR3 DNA is TGTGCCAGCCACCGACCGGGACTAGCGGGAGTGGGGGCCCTATACGAGCAGTACTTC. This gives the protein CASHRPGLAGVGALYEQYF.